This T cell receptor beta chain was recovered during a study of shared clonotypes between healthy human individuals (TCRdb year 2020). Background on the whole study: A couple of women and a few men aged 18 to 49 years were included in the cohort. For each donor, CD4 naive and CD4 memory were each given three plates, CD8 naive was given two plates, and CD8 memory was given one plate. Blood TCR repertoires of roughly 5 healthy adults were deeply sequenced to estimate repertoire size and the extent of clonotype sharing between individuals. Different laboratories and diverse techniques were used to prepare libraries and sequence TCR repertoires, to increase sequencing depth and limit assay-specific biases. Each donor's leukapheresis produced roughly between about 0.85 and 10 billion PBMCs. What the authors observed across the whole study: Across a few donors, roughly 5.4% of naive CD4, approximately 3.6% of naive CD8, approximately 2.5% of memory CD4, and around 0.4% of memory CD8 clonotypes were shared. Rarefaction of sorted-subset datasets indicated incomplete sequencing despite the large sequencing depth. Based on pairwise subsampling, the degree of clonotype sharing among donors was expected to be affected by sequencing depth. Naive subsets generally had larger estimated clonotype richness than memory subsets. Sampling was restricted to blood, and TCR repertoires in tissue are likely to differ from TCR repertoires in blood. The small number of donors limited the genetic and exposure-history diversity represented. Compared with non-shared clonotypes, clonotypes shared by all four sorted-subset donors had higher generation probabilities.

Comments on this clone: It lacks a known antigen. No qualities accompany the bases; no much larger clone lies one base away.

The donors were healthy, HIV-negative adults with no recently reported acute infections or vaccinations. All donors were Caucasian adults living in Nashville, Tennessee, USA. Magnetic negative selection was used to enrich CD4+ T cells, after which naive cells were positively selected on CD45RA and the negative fraction became the memory subset. After blood collection by leukapheresis, PBMCs were isolated using Ficoll-Histopaque density gradient centrifugation and then cryopreserved in the vapor phase of liquid nitrogen. Analytical flow cytometry was used to check the purity and quantity of each magnetically sorted T cell population. Genomic DNA was isolated from every sorted fraction and measured by UV absorbance on a Nanodrop 2000c. Using the deep immunoSEQ assay, TCR CDR3 regions were amplified from genomic DNA by multiplex PCR. For each cell subset, the extracted genomic DNA was distributed evenly across all wells of several immunoSEQ 96-well plates, and each plate served as one replicate. For sorted subsets, roughly 190 ng of genomic DNA, equivalent to some 30,000 T cell genomes, went into each replicate PCR. The purified libraries were quantified using a Qubit 3.0 fluorometer, sized with a Bioanalyzer 2100, and then quantified again using the KAPA Library Quantification kit. Each immunoSEQ 96-well plate was sequenced on its own single-read 150-cycle Illumina NextSeq 550 flow cell. In the paper's pipeline: Because only junctional sequences without quality scores were contained in the immunoSEQ output, filtering matching that applied to full-length reads could not be performed. Sequences were annotated with PyIR, a Python wrapper for IgBLAST v1.9, and V/J genes and CDR3 were assigned using IMGT germline references. Reads were removed for weak V/J assignments (E-value above 1e-6), missing CDR3, stop codons, out-of-frame junctions, or ambiguous translated residues. A V3J clonotype was defined by an identical inferred V gene, J gene, and CDR3 amino acid sequence. The percentage overlap between two repertoires was calculated by dividing the number of shared unique clonotypes by the size of the smaller repertoire. Richness of each repertoire was evaluated using RTK rarefaction, the Chao1 estimator, and Recon v2.1 estimates of unobserved clonotypes. Generation probabilities for all TCRbeta clonotypes obtained by the gDNA method from a handful of donors were computed using OLGA. The source is immuneACCESS, and TCRdb retained only in-frame sequences with V and J called. Part of the clones is not carried over; for the studies checked, unresolved V genes explain less than half of this, and the remainder is unexplained. Clone size and the V and J calls come from that table; the DNA yielded D and trimming. Present in this sample are about 1.4 million clones, roughly 95% of which were seen just once. Over 1% of the sample is in the top ten clones.

Relative to germline, V is 6 bases shorter and J is 1 base shorter, with 10 bases between their ends. From the cysteine up to the phenylalanine, the CDR3 has a length of 14 residues. Here the CDR3 DNA is all that survives: 42 bases in frame from base 1. CDR1 and CDR2, per the germline V gene, are MGHRA and YSYEKL. The specimen was naive CD4+ T cells sorted from blood. This specimen's cell subset or site label, per the study, means: CD45RA+ positively selected. The TCR was taken from a young man in good health. The sequence is built from TRBV4-1 and TRBJ1-3; the D gene cannot be resolved reliably. Read as DNA, the sequence is TGCGCCAGCAGGTCCCCAGGTTCTGGAAACACCATATATTTT. Translated, it gives CASRSPGSGNTIYF.